This T cell receptor (beta chain) is drawn from a study of blood T cell repertoires in COVID-19. Only in-frame clones appear in the TCRdb table, and some are missing; sequencing was by immunoSEQ multiplex PCR. The table has some 120,000 clones, roughly nine tenths seen once; the top ten hold approximately 1.9%. This TCR was sampled from a human donor with active COVID-19. The donor label of this sample is uncertain. Sample: peripheral blood.

The CDR3 spells CASSLVWNTEAFF. In nucleotides, the CDR3 is TGCGCCAGCAGCCTAGTTTGGAACACTGAAGCTTTCTTT. This sequence joins TRBV4-3 and TRBJ1-1, with D unclear. Trimming shortened V by 4 bases and J by 1 base, and 7 bases separated the two germline ends. The CDR3 consists of 13 residues. Germline-derived CDR1 and CDR2 are LGHNA and YSLEER.